This T cell receptor (beta chain) comes out of a study of blood T cell repertoires in COVID-19 (dated by TCRdb to about 2020). A note on the overall study: Collaborator samples came from the United States, Italy and Spain and covered acute and convalescent phases of COVID-19. HLA class I and class II types, where available, came from metadata supplied by the sample provider rather than from assay-based typing. Sample metadata almost always included a de-identified subject ID, COVID-19 status, age in years and sex. The repertoires were made available in a free public database intended to serve as a resource for research on the immune response to SARS-CoV-2. The prospective study material was composed of cDNA or gDNA derived from T cells, B-cell-depleted T cells, or PBMCs. The samples were drawn from two sources: the first 160 participants of the ongoing ImmuneRACE study, and some 1,300 subjects contributed by 6 global collaborators. The dataset comprised deeply sampled blood TCRbeta repertoires from subjects exposed to, actively infected with, or recovered from COVID-19. Overall results and qualifications from the work: How much clinical and demographic metadata was included differed by source and by participant, and the metadata was provided uncurated.

CDR1 and CDR2 were assigned from the germline V gene as MGHRA and YSYEKL. V sheds 6 bases and J sheds 7 bases, leaving 12 bases between their ends. The CDR3 has 12 amino acids, counting the end cysteine and phenylalanine. Only the CDR3 part of the read is kept: 36 bases, read in frame from the first base. Collaborating institutions collected whole blood in K2EDTA tubes following their own protocols. For TCRbeta analysis, collaborators shipped samples in one of three forms: frozen whole blood, isolated PBMCs, or DNA extracted from either of those sample types. The immunoSEQ Assay, a bias-controlled multiplex PCR, was used to amplify TCRbeta CDR3 regions from genomic DNA. Per the source publication's procedure: Within the assay, amplification of reference gene primers was used to estimate how many nucleated cells each sample contained. Sequence reads were collapsed and filtered to measure the absolute abundance of every unique TCRbeta CDR3 rearrangement. For each sample, productive Simpson clonality was calculated as the square root of Simpson's diversity index over productive rearrangements. TCRdb re-hosts the immuneACCESS table, in-frame sequences only. Its copies lack some clones; in the studies checked, an unresolved V gene accounts for under half of them, and the cause for the rest is not known. The DNA was the basis for D and trimming; V, J and clone size are from that table. The sample table shows roughly 180,000 clones, and 70% to 90% are seen once. Approximately 8% of the sample belongs to the ten largest clones.

As for this clone: Its cognate antigen has yet to be identified. No much larger clone is present one base from it, and per-base qualities are unavailable.

The sequence is built from TRBV4-1 and TRBJ2-5, with a tentative D gene TRBD2 over 7 matching bases. This TCR was recovered from a man aged 60-69 years with acute or convalescent COVID-19. Sequencing was carried out using peripheral blood. The bases read TGCGCCAGCAGTGGGGGGGGCGGGACCCAGTACTTC. Translated, it reads CASSGGGGTQYF.